Below, one TCR beta chain is given with its context. Its antigen is not identified. Other nucleotide sequences from this sample produce the same CDR3. The data were obtained in a study of shared clonotypes between healthy human individuals. Study outcomes and limitations: A few donors held approximately 4.5% of naive CD4 clonotypes in common. It was the non-shared clonotypes that had lower generation probabilities than clonotypes shared by all four donors.

Germline CDR1 MNHEY, CDR2 SMNVEV (reference sequence). The V gene lost 1 base and the J gene lost 0 bases, with 7 bases spanning the gap. The CDR3 consists of 14 residues. This table comes from immunoSEQ multiplex PCR, and its TCRdb copy is limited to in-frame clones, with some not included. The table lists roughly 2.1 million clones, around 93% of them singletons. CD45RO-negative, CCR7-positively selected cells formed the naive CD8 fraction, excluding terminally differentiated effector memory CD45RA+ cells. The origin of this receptor is a man aged 18 to 30 in good health. Some clones in this sample may be carry-over from other donors' samples. This rearrangement joins TRBV27 to TRBJ2-7; D is unresolved. Sequenced: naive CD8+ T cells from PBMCs. CDR3 nucleotide sequence: TGTGCCAGCAGTTTATACGGCAGCTCCTACGAGCAGTACTTC. Protein sequence: CASSLYGSSYEQYF.